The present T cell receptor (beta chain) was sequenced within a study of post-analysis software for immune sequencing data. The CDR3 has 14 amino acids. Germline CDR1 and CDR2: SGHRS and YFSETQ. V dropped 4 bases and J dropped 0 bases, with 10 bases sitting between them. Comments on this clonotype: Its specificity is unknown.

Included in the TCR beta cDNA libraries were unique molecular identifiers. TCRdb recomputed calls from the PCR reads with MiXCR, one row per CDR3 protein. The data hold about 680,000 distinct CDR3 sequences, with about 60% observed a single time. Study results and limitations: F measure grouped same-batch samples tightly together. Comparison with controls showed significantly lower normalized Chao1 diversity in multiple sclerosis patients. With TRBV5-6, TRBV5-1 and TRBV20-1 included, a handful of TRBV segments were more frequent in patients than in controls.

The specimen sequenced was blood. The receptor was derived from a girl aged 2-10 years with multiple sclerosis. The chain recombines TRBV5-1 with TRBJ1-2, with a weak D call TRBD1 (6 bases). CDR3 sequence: CASSAGTTNYGYTF. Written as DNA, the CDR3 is TGCGCCAGCAGCGCGGGGACAACTAACTATGGCTACACCTTC.